The rows below give T cell receptor beta chains drawn from one sample of a study of T cell responses to AZD1222 COVID-19 vaccine. The method was immunoSEQ multiplex PCR; TCRdb's version includes in-frame clones alone and lacks a portion of them. The repertoire consists of more than 95,000 clones, with approximately 83% occurring once and the leading ten covering roughly 4%. Here the sequenced sample was peripheral blood, taken on day 0 of MenACWY control vaccination. The origin of the receptors is an adult in good health. CDR3s include the opening cysteine and the closing phenylalanine or tryptophan. D genes are given only for firm matches. Only part of the rows carry a size: once, few, many, or a class if the clone is expanded.

d_call | j_call | clone_size | v_call | cdr3_nt | cdr3_aa
NA | TRBJ2-7 | NA | TRBV6-6 | TGTGCCAGCAGTCCCAGTTACGAGCAGTACTTC | CASSPSYEQYF
NA | TRBJ2-3 | NA | TRBV7-9 | TGTGCCAGCAGCTCAAAGGACTCTGGGGATACGCAGTATTTT | CASSSKDSGDTQYF
TRBD1 | TRBJ2-5 | few | TRBV5-4 | TGTGCCAGCAGCCGGGACAGACAGACCCAGTACTTC | CASSRDRQTQYF
NA | TRBJ2-2 | NA | TRBV6-2/TRBV6-3 | TGTGCCAGCAGTTACTCGCGGTCGGGGGTATCGAACACCGGGGAGCTGTTTTTT | CASSYSRSGVSNTGELFF
TRBD2 | TRBJ2-5 | NA | TRBV19 | TGTGCCAGTAGTATAGGTAGCGGGGGAGTGGGAGAGACCCAGTACTTC | CASSIGSGGVGETQYF
TRBD1 | TRBJ2-4 | once | TRBV28 | TGTGCCAGCAGAAGGGCCGGGACAGTGGAAAACATTCAGTACTTC | CASRRAGTVENIQYF
TRBD1 | TRBJ2-5 | once | TRBV28 | TGTGCCAGCAGTCCTCGTCGGACAGGGGATGGAGAGACCCAGTACTTC | CASSPRRTGDGETQYF
NA | TRBJ1-2 | NA | TRBV15 | TGTGCCACCAACCCCCCGCTCCCCGACAGGACTAACTATGGCTACACCTTC | CATNPPLPDRTNYGYTF
NA | TRBJ2-2 | NA | TRBV27 | TGTGCCAGCAGTTTCTGGGACAAGGCCGGGGAGCTGTTTTTT | CASSFWDKAGELFF
TRBD2 | TRBJ2-1 | once | TRBV27 | TGTGCCAGTTTTTCTGGGACTAGCAGGCCGAATGAGCAGTTCTTC | CASFSGTSRPNEQFF
TRBD2 | TRBJ2-1 | NA | TRBV10-2 | TGCGCCAGCAGTGTCGAGCGGGGCGCGAATGAGCAGTTCTTC | CASSVERGANEQFF
TRBD1 | TRBJ2-2 | NA | TRBV27 | TGTGCCAGTAGACAGGGAAACACCGGGGAGCTGTTTTTT | CASRQGNTGELFF
NA | TRBJ1-1 | NA | TRBV9 | TGTGCCAGCAGCGTAGACTCCCGGATGAACACTGAAGCTTTCTTT | CASSVDSRMNTEAFF
TRBD2 | TRBJ2-5 | NA | TRBV5-1 | TGCGCCAGCAGCCTCGGTAATCTAGCGGGGGCAGCAGAGACCCAGTACTTC | CASSLGNLAGAAETQYF
NA | TRBJ1-4 | NA | TRBV5-6 | TGTGCCAGCAGCCGGAGGGGAGGCGAAAAACTGTTTTTT | CASSRRGGEKLFF
TRBD1 | TRBJ1-2 | NA | TRBV28 | TGTGCCAGCAGTTTAACAGGGGCCAATAACTATGGCTACACCTTC | CASSLTGANNYGYTF
NA | TRBJ1-1 | NA | TRBV14 | TGTGCCAGCAGCCAGCAAGGAAACACTGAAGCTTTCTTT | CASSQQGNTEAFF
TRBD2 | TRBJ2-3 | NA | TRBV5-1 | TGCGCCAGCAGCTTTGCGATAGCGGGGGGCGATACGCAGTATTTT | CASSFAIAGGDTQYF
TRBD1 | TRBJ1-1 | NA | TRBV10-3 | TGTGCCATCGGGGGGACAGCCAACACTGAAGCTTTCTTT | CAIGGTANTEAFF
TRBD1 | TRBJ2-7 | once | TRBV7-8 | TGTGCCAGCAGCTTAGACAGGGGTGGTGAGCAGTACTTC | CASSLDRGGEQYF
NA | TRBJ1-1 | once | TRBV6-1 | TGTGCCAGCAGTGAACAGGGGATGAACACTGAAGCTTTCTTT | CASSEQGMNTEAFF
NA | TRBJ2-3 | NA | TRBV19 | TGTGCCAGTAGTACTACAGGGTTTCGCACAGATACGCAGTATTTT | CASSTTGFRTDTQYF
TRBD2 | TRBJ2-1 | NA | TRBV28 | TGTGCCAGCAGTTCCGGGGGGGCATACAATGAGCAGTTCTTC | CASSSGGAYNEQFF
NA | TRBJ2-7 | NA | TRBV21-1 | TGTGCCAGCAGCAAAGGGCAGGGCTACGAGCAGTACTTC | CASSKGQGYEQYF
NA | TRBJ2-2 | NA | TRBV7-3 | TGTGCCAGCAGCTTAGGCGGGTGGGACACCGGGGAGCTGTTTTTT | CASSLGGWDTGELFF
TRBD1 | TRBJ2-3 | NA | TRBV7-9 | TGTGCCAGCAGCCCTAGGGGGCCTAAGGGCCTAGATACGCAGTATTTT | CASSPRGPKGLDTQYF
NA | TRBJ1-1 | NA | TRBV5-5 | TGTGCCAGCAGCCTGACAGCGGACACTGAAGCTTTCTTT | CASSLTADTEAFF
NA | TRBJ2-7 | NA | TRBV18 | TGTGCCAGCTCACCCCTGACAACAACCTACGAGCAGTACTTC | CASSPLTTTYEQYF
TRBD1 | TRBJ2-2 | few | TRBV3-1/TRBV3-2 | TGTGCCAGCAGCCCGGGACAGGGACGAACCGGGGAGCTGTTTTTT | CASSPGQGRTGELFF
NA | TRBJ1-5 | NA | TRBV5-6 | TGTGCCAGCAGCTTGTCAGCGGGGAGAAAGCCCCAGCATTTT | CASSLSAGRKPQHF
NA | TRBJ1-1 | once | TRBV12-3/TRBV12-4 | TGTGCCAGCAGCACGACCTCGAACACTGAAGCTTTCTTT | CASSTTSNTEAFF
NA | TRBJ1-5 | NA | TRBV2 | TGTGCCAGCAATGGGGAAAGCAATCAGCCCCAGCATTTT | CASNGESNQPQHF
NA | TRBJ2-5 | NA | TRBV14 | TGTGCCAGCAGCCGGACCTACCAAGAGACCCAGTACTTC | CASSRTYQETQYF
TRBD1 | TRBJ2-5 | NA | TRBV7-2 | TGTGCCAGCAGCCCTCGGGACAGGGGGGAAGAGACCCAGTACTTC | CASSPRDRGEETQYF
NA | TRBJ2-7 | once | TRBV13 | TGTGCCAGCAGCTTAGTGGACAGTACCTACGAGCAGTACTTC | CASSLVDSTYEQYF
TRBD2 | TRBJ2-3 | once | TRBV16 | TGTGCCAGCAGACTAGCGGGGGGGCATCCAGATACGCAGTATTTT | CASRLAGGHPDTQYF
TRBD1 | TRBJ1-2 | NA | TRBV18 | TGTGCCAGCTCACCGCCGACAGGGAGAGCTAACTATGGCTACACCTTC | CASSPPTGRANYGYTF
NA | TRBJ1-2 | NA | TRBV6-6 | TGTGCCAGCAGTCACAGGGATTTAGACAGAAGGAACTATGGCTACACCTTC | CASSHRDLDRRNYGYTF
NA | TRBJ1-5 | NA | TRBV19 | TGTGCCAGTACGACCGGGGTTAGCAATCAGCCCCAGCATTTT | CASTTGVSNQPQHF
TRBD1 | TRBJ1-2 | once | TRBV19 | TGTGCCAGTAGTGCAGACAGGGGAAGCGGCTACACCTTC | CASSADRGSGYTF
TRBD2 | TRBJ2-7 | NA | TRBV29-1 | TGCAGCGTTGCGGGGGGGCTCGACGAGCAGTACTTC | CSVAGGLDEQYF
TRBD1 | TRBJ1-1 | NA | TRBV4-3 | TGCGCCAGCAGCCAAGATATCAGGGGGCAGGGCACTGAAGCTTTCTTT | CASSQDIRGQGTEAFF
NA | TRBJ1-4 | NA | TRBV5-6 | TGTGCCAGCAAGAGGGTCGGAGCCCCAGATGAAAAACTGTTTTTT | CASKRVGAPDEKLFF
TRBD1 | TRBJ1-2 | NA | TRBV29-1 | TGCAGCGGGCGAGGACAGGGGGACTATGGCTACACCTTC | CSGRGQGDYGYTF
TRBD1 | TRBJ2-7 | NA | TRBV5-4 | TGTGCCAGCAGCCCTGGGACAGGTCGCTTTGGGTTCTACGAGCAGTACTTC | CASSPGTGRFGFYEQYF
NA | TRBJ1-1 | NA | TRBV20-1 | TGCAGTGTTTGGGCAGACACTGAAGCTTTCTTT | CSVWADTEAFF
TRBD2 | TRBJ2-1 | NA | TRBV5-1 | TGCGCCAGCAGCTTGTTAGGAACTAGCGGGGGGGCCAGATCCTACAATGAGCAGTTCTTC | CASSLLGTSGGARSYNEQFF
TRBD1 | TRBJ1-4 | NA | TRBV5-1 | TGCGCCAGCAGCTTGGGACAGGGCAAGGGAAAACTGTTTTTT | CASSLGQGKGKLFF
NA | TRBJ2-1 | once | TRBV7-2 | TGTGCCAGCAGCTTAGCTGCTCTCTACAATGAGCAGTTCTTC | CASSLAALYNEQFF
NA | TRBJ1-1 | NA | TRBV5-8 | TGTGCCAGCAGCTCGGGACTGATTAACACTGAAGCTTTCTTT | CASSSGLINTEAFF
TRBD1 | TRBJ1-3 | NA | TRBV10-3 | TGTGCCATCAGCCCTCTGGACAGGCGGTCTGGAAACACCATATATTTT | CAISPLDRRSGNTIYF